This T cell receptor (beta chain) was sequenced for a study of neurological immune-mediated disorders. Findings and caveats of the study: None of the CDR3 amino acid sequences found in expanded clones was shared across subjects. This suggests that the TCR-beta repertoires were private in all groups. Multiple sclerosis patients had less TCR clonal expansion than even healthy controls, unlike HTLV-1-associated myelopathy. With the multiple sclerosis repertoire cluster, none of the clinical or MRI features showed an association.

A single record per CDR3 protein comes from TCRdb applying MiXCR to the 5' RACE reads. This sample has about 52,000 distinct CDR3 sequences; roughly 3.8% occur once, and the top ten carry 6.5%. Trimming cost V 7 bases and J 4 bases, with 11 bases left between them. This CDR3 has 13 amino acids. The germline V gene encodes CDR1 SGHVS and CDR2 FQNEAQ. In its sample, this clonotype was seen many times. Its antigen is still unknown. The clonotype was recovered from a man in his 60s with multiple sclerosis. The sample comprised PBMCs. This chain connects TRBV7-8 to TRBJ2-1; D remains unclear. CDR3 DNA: TGTGCCAGCACCCGAAGCATTTACAATGAGCAGTTCTTC. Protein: CASTRSIYNEQFF.